This T cell receptor (beta chain) was captured by sequencing in a study of cytomegalovirus exposure and HLA in healthy donors. A multiplex PCR was run with 60 Vbeta primers and 13 Jbeta primers. The method was immunoSEQ multiplex PCR; TCRdb's version includes in-frame clones alone and lacks a portion of them. The sample includes fewer than 250,000 clones, around 67% seen only once; the top ten take around 3.2%. Study results and limitations: In vitro, a few CMV-associated chains proved specific for CMV antigens.

The CDR3 contains 17 residues. The germline gives CDR1 MDHEN, CDR2 SYDVKM. After removal of 3 bases from V and 0 bases from J, the junction contained 8 bases not matched to a gene. Concerning this clone itself: Its antigen is undetermined.

The TCR sequence derives from a woman in her thirties in good health and CMV-seropositive. This chain uses TRBV28 with TRBJ2-1; 7 bases line up with TRBD2. The specimen sequenced was PBMCs. CDR3 in amino acids: CASSLGMLAVSYNEQFF. CDR3 coding DNA: TGTGCCAGCAGTTTGGGGATGCTAGCGGTCTCCTACAATGAGCAGTTCTTC.